One sample yielded the 13 T cell receptor beta chains listed below, sequenced in a study of HIV-infected patients and healthy controls. No cell fractionation was done, so the repertoire covers all unsorted peripheral blood T cells. About 450 ng RNA was reverse transcribed with alpha and beta constant-region primers. Each of the alpha and beta chains got its own library through chain-specific third strand synthesis with indices. One entry per CDR3 protein results from TCRdb running MiXCR on the 5' RACE reads. Among roughly 3,200 distinct CDR3 sequences listed, about 20% were seen once. The sample consisted of blood, taken before antiretroviral therapy. These receptors were obtained from an adult with HIV infection.

CDR3 residues: CASSQVVGGGSRMGQYF. The CDR3 DNA follows: TGTGCCAGCAGCCAGGTGGTAGGGGGGGGCTCTCGCATGGGCCAGTACTTC. The chain combines TRBV11-2 with TRBJ2-5; maybe TRBD2 (7 bases). CDR1 and CDR2 (germline): SGHAT, FQNNGV. Deletions cut 5 bases from V and 10 bases from J, with 29 bases between. This CDR3 has 17 residues.

A word on this clonotype: This sequence may be a read error, since a much larger clone differs from it by one base. The chain carries TRBV5-1 and TRBJ1-5, with TRBD1 matching over 10 bases. The ends lost 4 bases at V and 6 bases at J; junction bases unmatched: 7. This CDR3 contains 15 residues. CDR1 and CDR2 from the germline V gene are SGHRS and YFSETQ. The CDR3 region has the DNA TGCGCCAGCAGCCCGACAGGGGGCATGCGTCAGCCCCAGCATTTT. Its protein is CASSPTGGMRQPQHF.

Only a few counts were recorded for this clonotype. This rearrangement joins TRBV4-1 to TRBJ1-2; D gene uncertain. CDR1 is MGHRA, CDR2 YSYEKL, per germline. V shed 0 bases and J shed 8 bases, with 16 bases lying between them. The CDR3 is made up of 15 amino acids. The DNA for the CDR3 is TGCGCCAGCAGCCAAGATCGTCAAGGCCCCTACGGCTACACCTTC. Protein: CASSQDRQGPYGYTF.

In this sample, this clonotype is medium-sized. This chain connects TRBV5-1 to TRBJ2-5, with 8 bases lining up with TRBD2. Germline CDR1 is SGHRS and CDR2 is YFSETQ. The CDR3 spans 14 residues. With 6 bases clipped from V and 1 base from J, the junction kept 5 bases outside the gene matches. The CDR3 nucleotides read TGCGCCAGCAACGGGGGGGGCCCCCAAGAGACCCAGTACTTC. Translation gives CASNGGGPQETQYF.

The J gene is TRBJ1-1, the V gene TRBV6-1; TRBD1 matches 7 bases. The V segment lost 1 base and the J segment 3 bases; nucleotides outside the gene matches: 14. From germline, CDR1 is MNHNS and CDR2 SASEGT. The length of the CDR3 is 18 residues. The CDR3 DNA follows: TGTGCCAGCAGTGAAGTTAACAGGGGCGAACGGTACCACACTGAAGCTTTCTTT. Its protein is CASSEVNRGERYHTEAFF.

Regarding this clonotype: This may stem from a read error, because a much larger clone lies one nucleotide away. J is TRBJ2-1 and V is TRBV7-2, with TRBD2 identical over 10 bases. After removal of 1 base from V and 4 bases from J, the junction contained 7 bases not matched to a gene. From germline, CDR1 is SGHTA and CDR2 FQGNSA. This CDR3 region has 17 residues. The CDR3 DNA sequence: TGTGCCAGCAGCTTAGGTAGGGGACTAGCGAGATACAATGAGCAGTTCTTC. It is translated as CASSLGRGLARYNEQFF.

Note on this clonotype: A single base separates this from a much larger clone, so it may be a read error. The V and J genes are TRBV19 and TRBJ1-5, with TRBD1 matching 9 bases. The CDR3 is 13 amino acids. The germline CDR1 and CDR2 sequences are LNHDA and SQIVND (reference sequence). Losses at the gene ends were 5 bases for V and 12 bases for J; bases not matched to a gene: 8. The CDR3 region has the DNA TGTGCCAGTAGTGGGACAGGGATCGGGCACCAGCATTTT. Amino acids: CASSGTGIGHQHF.

The chain joins TRBV7-9 to TRBJ1-1, with TRBD1 identical over 10 bases. CDR1 and CDR2 from the germline V gene are SEHNR and FQNEAQ (reference sequence). The CDR3 length is 14 residues. The junction had 4 bases not matched to a gene; V was cut back by 4 bases and J by 5 bases. CDR3 loop: CASSWDRGGTEAFF. The CDR3 bases are TGTGCCAGCAGCTGGGACAGGGGAGGGACTGAAGCTTTCTTT.

With regard to this clonotype: This may be a read error: a much more frequent sequence differs by one nucleotide. CDR3 DNA: TGTGCCAGCAGCTTAGTAGCGGTGGGCTCAGATACGCAGTATTTT. Residues: CASSLVAVGSDTQYF. The rearrangement links TRBV7-8 to TRBJ2-3, with a tentative D call TRBD2 (6 bases). The CDR3 spans 15 residues. Germline V gene lookup returns CDR1 SGHVS and CDR2 FQNEAQ. Trimming pared 1 base from V and 4 bases from J, leaving 12 bases between.

This clonotype is judged medium-sized. The V gene is TRBV11-2, the J gene TRBJ2-2; D gene unclear. Germline CDR1 and CDR2: SGHAT and FQNNGV. The length of the CDR3 is 12 residues. Trimming shortened V by 0 bases and J by 6 bases, and 2 bases separated the two germline ends. CDR3 in DNA: TGTGCCAGCAGCTTAGATTCCGGGGAGCTGTTTTTT. It translates to CASSLDSGELFF.

This clonotype turned up a few times. This chain joins TRBV6-2 or TRBV6-3 and TRBJ2-3; the D call may be TRBD1 or TRBD2 (5 bases each). There are 14 residues in the CDR3. Germline assignment: CDR1 MNHEY and CDR2 SVGEGT. Trimming took off 2 bases at V and 0 bases at J, with 6 bases between the two ends. For the CDR3, the DNA is TGTGCCAGCAGTTACGGGGACAGCACAGATACGCAGTATTTT. It specifies CASSYGDSTDTQYF.

The CDR3 DNA reads TGTGCCAGCAGACCCATGGACAGGGATAGCAATCAGCCCCAGCATTTT. The encoded protein is CASRPMDRDSNQPQHF. This sequence joins TRBV16 and TRBJ1-5, with 8 bases that match TRBD1. This CDR3 spans 16 amino acids. V lost 6 bases, J lost 0 bases, and 7 bases stayed unmatched. The V gene's germline CDR1 is KGHSY and CDR2 FQNENV.

The rearrangement uses TRBV29-1 and TRBJ2-3; D not resolved. The CDR3 consists of 15 residues. Germline V gene data show CDR1 as SQVTM and CDR2 as ANQGSEA. V lost 4 bases and J lost 4, with 18 bases in between. The CDR3 DNA is TGCAGCGTTGGGGGAACCCCGGTGGGCCCAGATACGCAGTATTTT. Amino acids: CSVGGTPVGPDTQYF.